Listed below are T cell receptor beta chains from one sample, sequenced in a study of blood T cells in healthy people across ages. TCRdb reanalysed the 5' RACE reads using MiXCR and keeps one entry per CDR3 protein. The sample lists 600,000 to 650,000 distinct CDR3 sequences, roughly three fifths occurring once. The sample taken for sequencing was blood. The receptors shown here come from a man in his fifties or sixties in good health. CDR3s include the opening cysteine and the closing phenylalanine or tryptophan. The D gene is left open where the match is weak. Not all rows give a size; the values are once, few, many and, for expanded clones, a class.

v_gene,abundance,d_gene,len,j_gene,CDR3aa,CDR3nt
TRBV29-1,once,NA,12,TRBJ1-4,CSVEGVGEKLFF,TGCAGCGTTGAAGGGGTAGGAGAAAAACTGTTTTTT
TRBV3-1,few,NA,16,TRBJ2-5,CASSQDSGALKETQYF,TGTGCCAGCAGCCAAGATTCCGGAGCCCTTAAAGAGACCCAGTACTTC
TRBV4-1,NA,NA,16,TRBJ2-2,CASSRQVGRTTGELFF,TGCGCCAGCAGCCGTCAAGTCGGGAGAACCACCGGGGAGCTGTTTTTT
TRBV4-2,NA,NA,8,TRBJ2-5,CASSPKYF,TGTGCCAGCAGCCCCAAGTACTTC
TRBV4-2,NA,NA,14,TRBJ2-5,CASSRNVGGETQYF,TGTGCCAGCAGCCGGAACGTTGGGGGGGAGACCCAGTACTTC
TRBV21-1,NA,NA,13,TRBJ2-1,CASSPDRGGEQFF,TGTGCCAGCAGCCCAGACAGGGGCGGTGAGCAGTTCTTC
TRBV5-1,NA,NA,15,TRBJ2-7,CASSQDSTSSYEQYF,TGCGCCAGCAGCCAGGACAGTACCAGCTCCTACGAGCAGTACTTC
TRBV7-6,few,TRBD1,16,TRBJ2-3,CASSKPSGTGSDTQYF,TGTGCCAGCAGCAAGCCCTCCGGGACAGGGTCAGATACGCAGTATTTT
TRBV7-2,many,TRBD2,15,TRBJ2-7,CASSLGAGEGYEQYF,TGTGCCAGCAGCCTCGGGGCGGGAGAGGGTTACGAGCAGTACTTC
TRBV6-2/TRBV6-3,few,NA,13,TRBJ2-7,CASSYSTFSEQYF,TGTGCCAGCAGTTACTCGACGTTTAGCGAGCAGTACTTC
TRBV12-3/TRBV12-4,few,NA,12,TRBJ1-5,CASSLENQPQHF,TGTGCCAGCAGTTTGGAGAATCAGCCCCAGCATTTT
TRBV12-3/TRBV12-4,few,NA,13,TRBJ1-1,CASRPRVNTEAFF,TGTGCCAGCAGGCCCCGAGTGAACACTGAAGCTTTCTTT
TRBV4-1,NA,TRBD2,16,TRBJ2-7,CASSQVASGEAEAQYF,TGCGCCAGCAGCCAAGTTGCTAGCGGGGAGGCGGAGGCGCAGTACTTC
TRBV20-1,many,NA,12,TRBJ2-5,CSAPKNQETQYF,TGCAGTGCTCCTAAAAACCAAGAGACCCAGTACTTC
TRBV29-1,NA,NA,13,TRBJ2-7,CSVAIGGSYEQYF,TGCAGCGTTGCAATCGGGGGCTCCTACGAGCAGTACTTC
TRBV28,few,NA,15,TRBJ2-5,CASSSLTLVVETQYF,TGTGCCAGCAGTTCTTTGACTCTAGTTGTGGAGACCCAGTACTTC
TRBV29-1,NA,TRBD1,14,TRBJ2-5,CSVDRQGLGETQYF,TGCAGCGTTGACAGACAGGGGTTGGGAGAGACCCAGTACTTC
TRBV12-3/TRBV12-4,few,TRBD1,13,TRBJ1-2,CASREQGAYGYTF,TGTGCCAGCAGGGAACAGGGGGCCTATGGCTACACCTTC
TRBV20-1,few,NA,15,TRBJ2-4,CSARKEKLAKNIQYF,TGCAGTGCTAGAAAAGAGAAACTAGCCAAAAACATTCAGTACTTC
TRBV27,NA,NA,15,TRBJ1-1,CASSLQRGGSTEAFF,TGTGCCAGCAGTTTACAGCGGGGGGGGAGCACTGAAGCTTTCTTT
TRBV21-1,NA,NA,14,TRBJ1-2,CASSASGGTFGYTF,TGTGCCAGCAGCGCCTCAGGGGGGACCTTTGGCTACACCTTC
TRBV7-6,once,NA,15,TRBJ2-5,CASSSFRQPGETQYF,TGTGCCAGCAGCTCATTCCGCCAGCCGGGGGAGACCCAGTACTTC
TRBV10-3,NA,NA,14,TRBJ1-5,CAISDQGGGQPQHF,TGTGCCATCAGTGACCAGGGCGGGGGACAGCCCCAGCATTTT
TRBV7-2,NA,NA,17,TRBJ2-5,CASSPWAGERSMETQYF,TGTGCCAGCAGCCCCTGGGCAGGGGAAAGGTCAATGGAGACCCAGTACTTC
TRBV20-1,NA,NA,13,TRBJ2-3,CSAKAEYTDTQYF,TGCAGTGCGAAGGCGGAGTACACAGATACGCAGTATTTT
TRBV20-1,NA,NA,14,TRBJ2-1,CSATPGPDLNEQFF,TGCAGTGCTACACCGGGACCAGATCTAAATGAGCAGTTCTTC
TRBV7-2,NA,NA,17,TRBJ2-6,CASSLASGNSGANVLTF,TGTGCCAGCAGCTTAGCTTCAGGGAACTCTGGGGCCAACGTCCTGACTTTC
TRBV5-1,NA,TRBD2,17,TRBJ2-7,CASSFTLAGSSYNEQYF,TGCGCCAGCAGCTTCACGCTAGCGGGGTCCTCCTACAATGAGCAGTACTTC
TRBV28,NA,NA,13,TRBJ1-2,CASSSGQGSGYTF,TGTGCCAGCAGTTCCGGGCAGGGAAGTGGCTACACCTTC
TRBV5-1,NA,NA,12,TRBJ1-2,CASSYPGRDYTF,TGCGCCAGCAGCTACCCCGGAAGGGACTACACCTTC
TRBV6-6,NA,TRBD2,16,TRBJ2-3,CASSYISGGAIDTQYF,TGTGCCAGCAGTTACATAAGCGGGGGGGCGATAGATACGCAGTATTTT
TRBV6-2/TRBV6-3,NA,TRBD1,15,TRBJ2-7,CASRKGTGSSYEQYF,TGTGCCAGCAGAAAGGGGACAGGGAGCTCCTACGAGCAGTACTTC
TRBV12-3/TRBV12-4,NA,TRBD2,17,TRBJ2-3,CASSQNLQRGNTDTQYF,TGTGCCAGCAGCCAAAACCTACAGCGGGGGAACACAGATACGCAGTATTTT
TRBV5-1,NA,NA,13,TRBJ2-7,CASRSNPQARQYF,TGCGCCAGCAGAAGTAACCCACAGGCTCGGCAGTACTTC
TRBV27,few,NA,13,TRBJ2-1,CASSLGRHNEQFF,TGTGCCAGCTCACTGGGGCGACACAATGAGCAGTTCTTC
TRBV5-1,NA,TRBD2,17,TRBJ2-1,CASSWTTSGGAYNEQFF,TGCGCCAGCAGCTGGACTACTAGCGGGGGGGCCTACAATGAGCAGTTCTTC
TRBV5-5,NA,NA,14,TRBJ1-4,CASSSGLVGEKLFF,TGTGCCAGCAGCTCAGGACTGGTAGGGGAAAAACTGTTTTTT
TRBV4-1,NA,TRBD1,18,TRBJ1-1,CASSQDTLQGPRNTEAFF,TGCGCCAGCAGCCAAGATACATTACAGGGGCCTCGGAACACTGAAGCTTTCTTT
TRBV12-3/TRBV12-4,once,NA,12,TRBJ2-7,CASSNSPGEQYF,TGTGCCAGCAGTAATTCACCGGGCGAGCAGTACTTC
TRBV28,once,TRBD2,16,TRBJ2-1,CASSSGGAGPGGEQFF,TGTGCCAGCAGTAGTGGCGGGGCTGGCCCGGGGGGTGAGCAGTTCTTC
TRBV2,NA,NA,15,TRBJ2-6,CASSWATFGANVLTF,TGTGCCAGCAGTTGGGCCACTTTTGGGGCCAACGTCCTGACTTTC
TRBV28,NA,TRBD2,13,TRBJ2-1,CASTPGGLNEQFF,TGTGCCAGCACCCCGGGGGGGCTCAATGAGCAGTTCTTC
TRBV28,NA,NA,15,TRBJ2-6,CASGDTRSGANVLTF,TGTGCCAGCGGGGACACCCGCTCTGGGGCCAACGTCCTGACTTTC
TRBV24-1,NA,NA,13,TRBJ2-2,CATSEGMAGELFF,TGTGCCACCAGTGAAGGGATGGCCGGGGAGCTGTTTTTT
TRBV29-1,NA,NA,11,TRBJ2-1,CSVGVLDEQFF,TGCAGCGTTGGGGTGTTAGATGAGCAGTTCTTC
TRBV14,NA,NA,16,TRBJ2-6,CASSLRRFSGANVLTF,TGTGCCAGCAGCCTACGTAGATTCTCTGGGGCCAACGTCCTGACTTTC
TRBV7-2,NA,NA,15,TRBJ1-2,CASTLRPGFSNGYTF,TGTGCCAGCACCCTCCGGCCGGGTTTTAGTAATGGCTACACCTTC
TRBV6-5,NA,NA,13,TRBJ2-1,CASSLTPTDEQFF,TGTGCCAGCAGTTTAACCCCAACGGATGAGCAGTTCTTC
TRBV4-1,NA,TRBD1,15,TRBJ1-2,CASSQDRGQWGGYTF,TGCGCCAGCAGCCAAGATAGGGGACAGTGGGGTGGCTACACCTTC
TRBV2,NA,NA,15,TRBJ2-5,CASSLLRGSQETQYF,TGTGCCAGCAGCCTTCTGAGGGGTTCCCAAGAGACCCAGTACTTC
TRBV14,NA,NA,15,TRBJ1-2,CASSQLSSGNYGYTF,TGTGCCAGCAGCCAATTATCGTCAGGGAACTATGGCTACACCTTC
TRBV3-1,NA,NA,14,TRBJ1-6,CASSQNRERSPLHF,TGTGCCAGCAGCCAGAACAGGGAGCGATCACCCCTCCACTTT
TRBV6-6,few,NA,14,TRBJ2-5,CASKNSLGPETQYF,TGTGCCAGCAAAAACAGCCTAGGTCCGGAGACCCAGTACTTC
TRBV6-1,few,NA,13,TRBJ1-2,CASKGTEPYGYTF,TGTGCCAGCAAAGGGACGGAACCTTATGGCTACACCTTC
TRBV5-5,NA,NA,15,TRBJ1-1,CASSLIGGMNTEAFF,TGTGCCAGCAGCTTGATCGGGGGGATGAACACTGAAGCTTTCTTT
TRBV7-2,once,NA,14,TRBJ2-5,CASSWNGLQETQYF,TGTGCCAGCAGCTGGAACGGACTCCAAGAGACCCAGTACTTC